These 9 T cell receptor beta chains came from one sample sequenced in a study of T-cell reconstitution after alpha-beta-depleted transplantation in children. Unique molecular identifiers were incorporated during preparation of the TCRbeta library. TCRdb processed the PCR reads anew with MiXCR; each CDR3 protein has one entry. This table holds over 150,000 distinct CDR3 sequences, 6.6% found once. Here the sequenced sample was PBMCs, taken before TCRalphabeta/CD19-depleted stem cell transplant. The source of these receptors is a boy aged 2 to 10 with acute lymphoblastic leukemia, due to receive a stem cell transplant.

V is TRBV5-6 and J is TRBJ1-1; the match to TRBD1 covers 9 bases. V shed 1 base, J shed 3 bases, and the junction held 7 bases outside the gene matches. The CDR3 has 16 residues. The germline V gene has CDR1 SGHDT and CDR2 YYEEEE. DNA of the CDR3: TGTGCCAGCAGCTTGTTAGTGACAGGGGGGGACACTGAAGCTTTCTTT. Protein sequence: CASSLLVTGGDTEAFF.

This clonotype has ten or more counts. This chain joins TRBV29-1 and TRBJ1-1, with D unresolved. The CDR3 extends over 10 amino acids. Germline-derived CDR1 and CDR2 are SQVTM and ANQGSEA. V was shortened by 4 bases and J by 5 bases, with 5 bases between the two germline ends. CDR3 DNA sequence: TGCAGCGTTGGGGGAACTGAAGCTTTCTTT. Its protein product is CSVGGTEAFF.

This clonotype was counted ten times or more. In DNA form, the CDR3 reads TGTGCCAGCGAGGAGAGCTCCTACAATGAGCAGTTCTTC. This encodes CASEESSYNEQFF. The gene calls are TRBV11-2 and TRBJ2-1; D call uncertain. V lost 8 bases to trimming and J lost 0 bases, with 8 bases between them. Germline CDR1 is SGHAT and CDR2 is FQNNGV. This CDR3 is 13 amino acids long.

This clonotype came up many times. The chain joins TRBV28 to TRBJ1-6; D uncertain. V shed 4 bases and J shed 6 bases, with 10 bases lying between them. The CDR3 has 14 residues. CDR1 MDHEN and CDR2 SYDVKM come from the germline V gene. The CDR3 is CASSSPLPNSPLHF. CDR3 sequence (DNA): TGTGCCAGCAGTTCCCCCCTCCCTAATTCACCCCTCCACTTT.

This clonotype occurred a few times. The chain combines TRBV28 with TRBJ1-2, with D possibly TRBD1 on 5 matching bases. Trimming removed 2 bases at V and 5 bases at J, with 15 bases between. Germline CDR1 is MDHEN and CDR2 is SYDVKM. The CDR3 is made up of 15 amino acids. CDR3: CASSLLGPGLYGYTF. DNA of the CDR3: TGTGCCAGCAGTTTACTGGGGCCAGGTCTATATGGCTACACCTTC.

Notes on this clonotype: At one of its ends the junction is not consistent with the germline gene, which may arise from a read error. The V call is TRBV5-1, the J call TRBJ2-7; D might be TRBD1 (6 bases). Germline assignment: CDR1 SGHRS and CDR2 YFSETQ. The CDR3 runs to 15 residues. CDR3 DNA: TGTGCCAGCAGCCCAAACCCGACAGGTTCCTACGACCAGTACTTC. The encoded protein is CASSPNPTGSYDQYF. The entire variable domain, with the rest obtained from reference TRBV5-1 and TRBJ2-7, is as follows: KAGVTQTPRYLIKTRGQQVTLSCSPISGHRSVSWYQQTPGQGLQFLFEYFSETQRNKGNFPGRFSGRQFSNSRSEMNVSTLELGDSALYLCASSPNPTGSYDQYFGPGTRLTVT.

This clonotype was picked up a small number of times. V gene TRBV2 combines with J gene TRBJ1-1, with no clear D. CDR3 size: 16 residues. Trimming pared 3 bases from V and 3 bases from J, leaving 17 bases between. The V gene's germline CDR1 is SNHLY and CDR2 FYNNEI. The CDR3 protein is CASSEGGSGWYTEAFF. The CDR3 DNA reads TGTGCCAGCAGTGAGGGAGGGTCAGGATGGTACACTGAAGCTTTCTTT.

The table lists this clonotype with a few counts. V and J are TRBV7-2 and TRBJ1-2; no firm D call. This CDR3 is built from 12 residues. The germline V gene encodes CDR1 SGHTA and CDR2 FQGNSA. The ends were cut back, 5 bases at V and 5 bases at J, with 9 bases in the middle. The CDR3 DNA sequence: TGTGCCAGCAGCCCCATAGGGTATGGCTACACCTTC. It codes for CASSPIGYGYTF.

This clonotype was found a few times. V and J are TRBV28 and TRBJ2-7; 7 bases are shared with TRBD1. V lost 6 bases to trimming and J lost 5 bases; unmatched junction nucleotides: 10. Germline V gene lookup returns CDR1 MDHEN and CDR2 SYDVKM. The CDR3 covers 14 residues. The CDR3 region has the DNA TGTGCCAGCAGGGCTACAGGGGATGGGGACGAGCAGTACTTC. As protein: CASRATGDGDEQYF. Supplemented by reference TRBV28 and TRBJ2-7, the full variable domain reads DVKVTQSSRYLVKRTGEKVFLECVQDMDHENMFWYRQDPGLGLRLIYFSYDVKMKEKGDIPEGYSVSREKKERFSLILESASTNQTSMYLCASRATGDGDEQYFGPGTRLTVT.